This record looks at one T cell receptor (beta chain) sequence and its context. The sample originates from a study of cytomegalovirus exposure and HLA in healthy donors. Study information: The same platform was used for the 120 validation repertoires and the roughly 680 first-cohort repertoires, a later analysis reported.

V shed 6 bases and J 5 bases; nucleotides not matched to a gene: 8. This CDR3 comprises 14 residues. The V gene's germline CDR1 is SGHVS and CDR2 FNYEAQ. Sequencing was performed with immunoSEQ multiplex PCR; in TCRdb, only in-frame clones are kept and a portion is missing. The sample includes roughly 130,000 clones, roughly 90% seen only once; the top ten take about 1.5%. The sample was PBMCs. This TCR was recovered from a young man in good health and CMV-seronegative. The chain employs TRBV7-6 and TRBJ2-5; 8 bases are shared with TRBD2. DNA of the CDR3: TGTGCCAGCAGTGTATGGCGGGAGGAGGAGACCCAGTACTTC. Protein: CASSVWREEETQYF.